Listed here are 32 T cell receptor beta chains from one sample, sequenced in a study of blood T cell repertoires in COVID-19. Here immunoSEQ multiplex PCR was the method, and the copy in TCRdb shows in-frame clones only, minus some. The sample holds some 250,000 clones, approximately 87% seen once. The sequencing sample was made of peripheral blood. All receptors come from a woman in her twenties or thirties with COVID-19, enrolled during active disease.

The V call is TRBV2, the J call TRBJ1-1; D not certain. The CDR3 is made up of 11 amino acids. The V gene lost 8 bases and the J gene lost 10 bases, with 14 bases spanning the gap. The germline gives CDR1 SNHLY, CDR2 FYNNEI. The CDR3 DNA sequence: TGTGCCAGCTCAATATCCCAGGCAGCTTTCTTT. Translating it yields CASSISQAAFF.

CDR3 residues: CASSLSQGGRYTEAFF. The CDR3 DNA reads as TGTGCCAGCAGCTTGTCGCAGGGGGGCAGATATACTGAAGCTTTCTTT. V is TRBV5-6 and J is TRBJ1-1; 7 bases agree with TRBD1. Germline values: CDR1 SGHDT, CDR2 YYEEEE. Trimming at V came to 1 base and at J to 5 bases, leaving 11 bases not matched to a gene. This CDR3 has 16 residues.

The chain combines TRBV19 with TRBJ1-5; 7 bases match TRBD1. Germline CDR1 reads LNHDA; CDR2 reads SQIVND (reference sequence). This CDR3 has 13 residues. V lost 8 bases, J lost 4 bases, and 5 bases stayed unmatched. The CDR3 reads CASGDSRNQPQHF. CDR3 DNA sequence: TGTGCCAGTGGGGACAGCCGAAATCAGCCCCAGCATTTT.

V and J are TRBV29-1 and TRBJ2-5; TRBD1 matches 7 bases. The germline CDR1 and CDR2 sequences are SQVTM and ANQGSEA. The J segment lost 5 bases and the V segment lost 2 bases, leaving 5 bases of the junction unmatched. The CDR3 loop spans 13 amino acids. The CDR3 protein is CSVEIGGAETQYF. The CDR3 DNA reads as TGCAGCGTTGAAATAGGGGGCGCGGAGACCCAGTACTTC. Full variable domain (outside the CDR3, taken from reference TRBV29-1 and TRBJ2-5): SAVISQKPSRDICQRGTSLTIQCQVDSQVTMMFWYRQQPGQSLTLIATANQGSEATYESGFVIDKFPISRPNLTFSTLTVSNMSPEDSSIYLCSVEIGGAETQYFGPGTRLLVL.

This rearrangement joins TRBV3-1 (or the pseudogene TRBV3-2) to TRBJ1-6; D is ambiguous. Trimming cost V 4 bases and J 0 bases, with 7 bases left between them. CDR1 LGHDT and CDR2 YNNKEL come from the germline V gene (reference sequence). The CDR3 length is 15 residues. The CDR3 sequence: CASSRVSSYNSPLHF. The CDR3 coding sequence is TGTGCCAGCAGCCGCGTGAGCTCCTATAATTCACCCCTCCACTTT.

The chain carries TRBV5-1 and TRBJ2-5, with 8 bases fitting TRBD2. V shed 0 bases, J shed 5 bases, and the junction held 6 bases outside the gene matches. Germline CDR1 reads SGHRS; CDR2 reads YFSETQ. CDR3 size: 15 residues. In DNA form, the CDR3 reads TGCGCCAGCAGCTTGGTTGCGGGGGGCAGCGAGACCCAGTACTTC. This encodes CASSLVAGGSETQYF.

The chain combines TRBV28 with TRBJ2-5; maybe TRBD1 (6 bases). V was cut by 3 bases and J by 5 bases, with 13 bases left in between. This CDR3 contains 14 residues. Per the germline V gene, CDR1 is MDHEN and CDR2 is SYDVKM. The CDR3 region has the DNA TGTGCCAGCAGTTTCCAGGACAGAGGGGAGACCCAGTACTTC. Translated, it gives CASSFQDRGETQYF.

In this sample, this clone turned up once. The J gene is TRBJ1-2, the V gene TRBV2; D ambiguous. Trimming removed 6 bases at V and 5 bases at J, with 10 bases between. The CDR3 has 12 residues. Per the germline V gene, CDR1 is SNHLY and CDR2 is FYNNEI. For the CDR3, the DNA is TGTGCCAGCAGGGCCGTTAATTATGGCTACACCTTC. Amino acid sequence: CASRAVNYGYTF.

This sequence joins TRBV2 and TRBJ2-5, with D uncertain. CDR1 and CDR2 (germline): SNHLY, FYNNEI. The V and J ends lost 4 bases and 5 bases respectively, with 14 bases between them. There are 14 residues in the CDR3. CDR3 DNA: TGTGCCAGCAGTGTTTTAACTCTCCCGGAGACCCAGTACTTC. This gives the protein CASSVLTLPETQYF.

A word on this clone: Other DNA sequences in the sample encode the same CDR3. The chain has TRBV5-1 and TRBJ2-3, with 15 positions matching TRBD2. The ends lost 4 bases at V and 2 bases at J; junction bases unmatched: 5. The germline V gene encodes CDR1 SGHRS and CDR2 YFSETQ. The CDR3 spans 17 residues. CDR3 region: CASSPGTSGGFTDTQYF. The CDR3 DNA reads TGCGCCAGCAGCCCGGGGACTAGCGGGGGGTTCACAGATACGCAGTATTTT.

This chain uses TRBV4-1 with TRBJ2-1; 10 bases are shared with TRBD2. V gave up 1 base and J gave up 7 bases; unmatched junction bases: 7. CDR1 MGHRA and CDR2 YSYEKL come from the germline V gene. The CDR3 contains 16 residues. Written as DNA, the CDR3 is TGCGCCAGCAGCCAAGTCCCAGCGGGGGGGCTAAATGAGCAGTTCTTC. Translation: CASSQVPAGGLNEQFF.

The genes are TRBV7-9 and TRBJ2-7; tentatively, D is TRBD1 (8 bases). Germline assignment: CDR1 SEHNR and CDR2 FQNEAQ (reference sequence). Between the trimmed V and J ends, which lost 5 bases and 3 bases, there was a span of 23 bases. This CDR3 is built from 17 residues. The chain's CDR3 is CASSTTGGRDRFYEQYF. The CDR3 nucleotides read TGTGCCAGCAGCACCACCGGGGGGCGGGACAGGTTCTACGAGCAGTACTTC.

This chain connects TRBV5-1 to TRBJ1-1; D is possibly TRBD1 (5 bases). V was pared by 3 bases and J by 2 bases, with 14 bases between. The CDR3 is 15 residues long. Germline V gene data show CDR1 as SGHRS and CDR2 as YFSETQ. CDR3 sequence reads: CASSSGLGVNTEAFF. CDR3 nucleotide sequence: TGCGCCAGCAGCTCCGGACTAGGGGTAAACACTGAAGCTTTCTTT.

V gene TRBV15 combines with J gene TRBJ2-1; perhaps TRBD2 as D (6 bases). Per the germline V gene, CDR1 is LNHNV and CDR2 is YYDKDF (reference sequence). The V gene lost 2 bases and the J gene lost 0 bases, with 14 bases spanning the gap. The CDR3 loop spans 17 amino acids. The CDR3 DNA sequence: TGTGCCACCAGCAGATCGGGACTGACTAGCTCCTACAATGAGCAGTTCTTC. It yields the protein CATSRSGLTSSYNEQFF.

The chain is built from TRBV18 and TRBJ2-1, with 11 positions matching TRBD2. After removal of 6 bases from V and 2 bases from J, the junction contained 6 bases not matched to a gene. Germline CDR1 and CDR2: KGHSH and LQKENI. The CDR3 is made up of 16 amino acids. CDR3 sequence (DNA): TGTGCCAGCTCTCCGCTTAGCGGGGGGGCCTACAATGAGCAGTTCTTC. Translation gives CASSPLSGGAYNEQFF.

The rearrangement joins TRBV24-1 to TRBJ2-3; D might be TRBD1 (5 bases). With 7 bases removed from V and 3 bases from J, the gap between germline ends came to 13 bases. Per the germline V gene, CDR1 is KGHDR and CDR2 is SFDVKD. The CDR3 has 14 amino acids. CDR3 nucleotide sequence: TGTGCCACCAGGGGTGCCAGGGCTACAGATACGCAGTATTTT. This translates into CATRGARATDTQYF.

The J gene is TRBJ2-3, the V gene TRBV28, with unresolved D. From germline, CDR1 is MDHEN and CDR2 SYDVKM. Trimming took off 6 bases at V and 0 bases at J, with 19 bases between the two ends. CDR3 length: 17 residues. CDR3 DNA: TGTGCCAGCAGCACTCTGTTGTTTTTTGATAGCACAGATACGCAGTATTTT. This encodes CASSTLLFFDSTDTQYF. The full variable domain, its missing parts supplied by reference TRBV28 and TRBJ2-3, is DVKVTQSSRYLVKRTGEKVFLECVQDMDHENMFWYRQDPGLGLRLIYFSYDVKMKEKGDIPEGYSVSREKKERFSLILESASTNQTSMYLCASSTLLFFDSTDTQYFGPGTRLTVL.

This chain joins TRBV4-1 and TRBJ2-2; 11 nucleotides match TRBD1. CDR1 MGHRA and CDR2 YSYEKL come from the germline V gene. V shed 4 bases, J shed 3 bases, and the junction held 4 bases outside the gene matches. CDR3 length: 16 amino acids. In DNA, the CDR3 is TGCGCCAGCAGCCCCAGGACAGGGGGCGACACCGGGGAGCTGTTTTTT. Its protein is CASSPRTGGDTGELFF.

The J gene is TRBJ2-7, the V gene TRBV14; the D gene is possibly TRBD1 (5 bases). From germline, CDR1 is SGHDN and CDR2 FVKESK. The CDR3 covers 15 residues. Trimming removed 0 bases from V and 5 bases from J, with 14 bases in between. CDR3 DNA sequence: TGTGCCAGCAGCCAAGATCAGAACAGGATGAACGAGCAGTACTTC. Translating it yields CASSQDQNRMNEQYF.

V usage is TRBV27 and J usage is TRBJ2-4, with D maybe TRBD1 (6 bases). This CDR3 comprises 13 residues. Germline V gene sequence: CDR1 MNHEY, CDR2 SMNVEV (reference sequence). The V and J ends lost 3 bases and 6 bases respectively, with 9 bases between them. CDR3 nucleotides: TGTGCCAGCAGTTTCCAGGGGACAAACATTCAGTACTTC. Encoded protein: CASSFQGTNIQYF.

V and J are TRBV27 and TRBJ2-1; 10 positions agree with TRBD2. CDR1 is MNHEY and CDR2 is SMNVEV in the germline V gene (reference sequence). With V trimmed by 5 bases and J by 5 bases, 9 bases remained unmatched. The CDR3 contains 16 residues. CDR3 loop: CASSHPGLAGDNEQFF. The CDR3 nucleotides read TGTGCCAGCAGTCACCCAGGGCTAGCGGGGGACAATGAGCAGTTCTTC.

The chain links TRBV11-2 to TRBJ2-2, with D possibly TRBD2 on 6 matching bases. Germline lookup yields CDR1 SGHAT and CDR2 FQNNGV. Trimming removed 0 bases at V and 7 bases at J, with 15 bases between. The CDR3 covers 16 residues. The CDR3 bases are TGTGCCAGCAGCTTAGAGAAGGGGCGGAGGGTCGGGGAGCTGTTTTTT. This encodes CASSLEKGRRVGELFF.

The CDR3 DNA reads as TGTGCCAGCAGTTTTCTACTCTACGAGCAGTACTTC. This gives the protein CASSFLLYEQYF. This chain connects TRBV12-3 or TRBV12-4 to TRBJ2-7; D gene uncertain. The CDR3 has 12 residues. V lost 3 bases to trimming and J lost 3 bases, with 6 bases between them.

The gene calls are TRBV18 and TRBJ2-7; 7 positions agree with TRBD1. Germline CDR1 KGHSH, CDR2 LQKENI. The CDR3 extends over 14 amino acids. The V segment lost 6 bases and the J segment 0 bases; nucleotides outside the gene matches: 5. The CDR3 nucleotides read TGTGCCAGCTCGGGGGACAGCGACTCCTACGAGCAGTACTTC. Translated, it gives CASSGDSDSYEQYF. Full variable domain (missing parts from reference TRBV18 and TRBJ2-7): NAGVMQNPRHLVRRRGQEARLRCSPMKGHSHVYWYRQLPEEGLKFMVYLQKENIIDESGMPKERFSAEFPKEGPSILRIQQVVRGDSAAYFCASSGDSDSYEQYFGPGTRLTVT.

This chain joins TRBV6-1 and TRBJ2-3, with 10 nucleotides matching TRBD1. Germline values: CDR1 MNHNS, CDR2 SASEGT. The CDR3 spans 16 residues. V lost 3 bases to trimming and J lost 10 bases; unmatched junction nucleotides: 13. CDR3 sequence reads: CASSDRGTGVLGAQYF. The CDR3, as DNA: TGTGCCAGCAGTGACCGGGGGACAGGGGTCCTAGGGGCGCAGTATTTT.

The chain carries TRBV28 and TRBJ2-5; D is possibly TRBD1 (5 bases). CDR1 and CDR2 from the germline V gene are MDHEN and SYDVKM. This CDR3 is built from 15 residues. Trimming took 7 bases from V and 5 from J, leaving 20 bases between them. CDR3 loop: CASIQGVVSWETQYF. The CDR3 bases are TGTGCCAGCATACAAGGGGTGGTATCCTGGGAGACCCAGTACTTC.

CDR3 residues: CASTPGTGLTGELFF. The DNA for the CDR3 is TGTGCCAGCACCCCTGGGACAGGGCTAACCGGGGAGCTGTTTTTT. This chain uses TRBV7-2 with TRBJ2-2; 9 nucleotides agree with TRBD1. This CDR3 spans 15 amino acids. Germline V lookup: CDR1 SGHTA, CDR2 FQGNSA. Losses at the gene ends were 7 bases for V and 5 bases for J; bases not matched to a gene: 8. The full variable domain, with the rest looked up from reference TRBV7-2 and TRBJ2-2, is GAGVSQSPSNKVTEKGKDVELRCDPISGHTALYWYRQSLGQGLEFLIYFQGNSAPDKSGLPSDRFSAERTGGSVSTLTIQRTQQEDSAVYLCASTPGTGLTGELFFGEGSRLTVL.

V is TRBV10-3 and J is TRBJ2-7; tentatively, D is TRBD1 (6 bases). The CDR3 covers 22 residues. Germline CDR1 is ENHRY and CDR2 is SYGVKD. Trimming took off 6 bases at V and 1 base at J, with 37 bases between the two ends. The CDR3 here is CAISTGNFLALGQINPSYEQYF. The CDR3, as DNA: TGTGCCATCAGCACAGGGAACTTCCTGGCGCTTGGCCAAATTAACCCTTCCTACGAGCAGTACTTC.

This chain joins TRBV27 and TRBJ2-2; TRBD1 agrees at 9 bases. CDR1 is MNHEY, CDR2 SMNVEV, per germline (reference sequence). This CDR3 is 12 amino acids long. Trimming removed 9 bases from V and 6 bases from J; junction bases left unmatched: 2. As DNA, the CDR3 is TGTGCCAGTACAGGGGGCTCCGGGGAGCTGTTTTTT. Translated, it gives CASTGGSGELFF.

The CDR3: CASSSMGTYQETQYF. CDR3 nucleotides: TGCGCCAGCAGCTCGATGGGGACATACCAAGAGACCCAGTACTTC. V usage is TRBV5-1 and J usage is TRBJ2-5, with D possibly matching TRBD1 (6 bases). V was clipped by 3 bases and J by 0 bases, with 12 bases between them. Germline V gene data show CDR1 as SGHRS and CDR2 as YFSETQ. The CDR3 loop spans 15 amino acids. The whole variable domain, filled in from reference TRBV5-1 and TRBJ2-5, reads KAGVTQTPRYLIKTRGQQVTLSCSPISGHRSVSWYQQTPGQGLQFLFEYFSETQRNKGNFPGRFSGRQFSNSRSEMNVSTLELGDSALYLCASSSMGTYQETQYFGPGTRLLVL.

This chain connects TRBV5-4 to TRBJ2-5; TRBD1 might be the D (6 bases). Germline assignment: CDR1 SGHNT and CDR2 YYREEE (reference sequence). The CDR3 covers 14 residues. Deletions cut 4 bases from V and 0 bases from J, with 10 bases between. The CDR3 DNA reads TGTGCCAGCAGCCCACAGGGCAACCAAGAGACCCAGTACTTC. It specifies CASSPQGNQETQYF.

The V call is TRBV27, the J call TRBJ2-2, with D possibly TRBD1 on 6 matching bases. CDR3 length equals 12 residues. The V end lost 8 bases, the J end lost 5 bases, and 9 bases lay between the germline ends. Looked up from germline, CDR1 is MNHEY and CDR2 is SMNVEV (reference sequence). The CDR3 reads CASGQGTGELFF. CDR3 DNA: TGTGCCAGCGGTCAGGGGACCGGGGAGCTGTTTTTT.